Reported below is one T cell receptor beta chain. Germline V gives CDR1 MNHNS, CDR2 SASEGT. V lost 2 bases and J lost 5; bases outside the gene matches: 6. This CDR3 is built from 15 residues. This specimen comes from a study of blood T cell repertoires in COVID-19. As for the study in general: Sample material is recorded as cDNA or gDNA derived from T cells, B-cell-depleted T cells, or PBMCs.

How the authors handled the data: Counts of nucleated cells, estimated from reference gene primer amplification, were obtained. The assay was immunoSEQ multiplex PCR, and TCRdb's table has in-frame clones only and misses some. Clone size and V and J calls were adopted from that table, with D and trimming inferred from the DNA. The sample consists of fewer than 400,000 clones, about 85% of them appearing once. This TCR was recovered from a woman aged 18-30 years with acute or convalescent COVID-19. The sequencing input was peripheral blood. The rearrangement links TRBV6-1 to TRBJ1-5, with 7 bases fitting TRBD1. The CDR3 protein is CASSENDRVYQPQHF. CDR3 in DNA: TGTGCCAGCAGTGAAAATGACAGGGTCTATCAGCCCCAGCATTTT.